This T cell receptor beta chain was documented in a study of blood T cell repertoires in COVID-19. Study-wide background: The United States, Italy and Spain provided the acute and convalescent COVID-19 samples. PBMCs, B-cell-depleted T cells, or T cells provided the cDNA or gDNA that made up the material.

V gave up 9 bases and J gave up 1 base; unmatched junction bases: 4. CDR3 length: 13 amino acids. Germline assignment: CDR1 SGHKS and CDR2 YYEKEE (reference sequence). Authors' processing steps: Nucleated cell number was recorded as an estimate derived from reference gene primer amplification. Method: immunoSEQ multiplex PCR; TCRdb's copy keeps in-frame clones and lacks some. D and trimming were read from the DNA, whereas the V and J calls and clone size are those reported in that table. Of around 150,000 clones in the sample, about 77% were seen once. What was sequenced was peripheral blood. The TCR sequence derives from a woman of 80 years or more with acute or convalescent COVID-19. The V call is TRBV5-5, the J call TRBJ1-1, with 9 bases fitting TRBD1. The CDR3 here is CAIGQGTNTEAFF. CDR3 nucleotide sequence: TGTGCCATCGGACAGGGGACGAACACTGAAGCTTTCTTT.